The 27 T cell receptor beta chains in this list originate from one sample, sequenced in a study of blood T cell repertoires in COVID-19. Here immunoSEQ multiplex PCR was the method, and the copy in TCRdb shows in-frame clones only, minus some. In the table there are about 31,000 clones, 90% to 95% of which are singletons. Sequencing was performed on peripheral blood. Source of these receptors: a man in his sixties with acute or convalescent COVID-19.

The V gene is TRBV6-5, the J gene TRBJ1-6, with 9 bases matching TRBD1. Germline values: CDR1 MNHEY, CDR2 SVGAGI. Losses at the gene ends were 6 bases for V and 10 bases for J; bases not matched to a gene: 7. The CDR3 is 14 amino acids. The CDR3 DNA follows: TGTGCCAGCAGGGGAGGGACAGGGAACTCACCCCTCCACTTT. It specifies CASRGGTGNSPLHF.

The chain carries TRBV30 and TRBJ1-2; 7 bases fit TRBD1. Germline V lookup: CDR1 GTSNPN, CDR2 SVGIG (reference sequence). V shed 6 bases, J shed 5 bases, and the junction held 9 bases outside the gene matches. This CDR3 is built from 13 residues. The CDR3 bases are TGTGCCTGCATGACAGGGAGACAGTATGGCTACACCTTC. Residues: CACMTGRQYGYTF. The variable domain in full, completed from reference TRBV30 and TRBJ1-2, reads SQTIHQWPATLVQPVGSPLSLECTVEGTSNPNLYWYRQAAGRGLQLLFYSVGIGQISSEVPQNLSASRPQDRQFILSSKKLLLSDSGFYLCACMTGRQYGYTFGSGTRLTVV.

The chain joins TRBV7-9 to TRBJ1-1, with D maybe TRBD1 (6 bases). Germline lookup yields CDR1 SEHNR and CDR2 FQNEAQ (reference sequence). Trimming left V 8 bases short and J 1 base short, with 8 bases between. The CDR3 contains 12 residues. Here the CDR3 DNA reads TGTGCCAGCGCGGACAGGAACACTGAAGCTTTCTTT. Protein: CASADRNTEAFF.

This chain links TRBV27 with TRBJ2-4; perhaps TRBD1 as D (5 bases). CDR3 length: 13 residues. Trimming pared 3 bases from V and 9 bases from J, leaving 12 bases between. CDR1 is MNHEY and CDR2 is SMNVEV in the germline V gene (reference sequence). DNA of the CDR3: TGTGCCAGCAGTTTGTCAGGGTTGAGCATTCAGTACTTC. It codes for CASSLSGLSIQYF.

The V gene is TRBV7-9, the J gene TRBJ2-3, with TRBD1 identical over 7 bases. V was pared by 5 bases and J by 5 bases, with 10 bases of the junction left unmatched. Germline-derived CDR1 and CDR2 are SEHNR and FQNEAQ (reference sequence). The CDR3 runs 15 residues. This CDR3 is CASSLRQGKGDTQYF. CDR3 DNA: TGTGCCAGCAGCCTAAGACAGGGCAAAGGAGATACGCAGTATTTT.

This chain uses TRBV2 with TRBJ2-7, with 9 bases that match TRBD1. The V gene's germline CDR1 is SNHLY and CDR2 FYNNEI. CDR3 length equals 14 residues. DNA of the CDR3: TGTGCCAGCAGTGAGAGGGAGACAGGGGGTGAGCCGTACGTC. Amino acids: CASSERETGGEPYV.

The chain uses TRBV7-9 and TRBJ1-1; D is possibly TRBD1 (6 bases). CDR1 and CDR2 from the germline V gene are SEHNR and FQNEAQ (reference sequence). The CDR3 is 17 residues long. V was pared by 4 bases and J by 4 bases, with 22 bases between. CDR3 in DNA: TGTGCCAGCAGCTACACGAGGGGGAGAACCCAGGGCACTGAAGCTTTCTTT. Its protein product is CASSYTRGRTQGTEAFF.

V is TRBV4-1 and J is TRBJ2-1, with 10 bases fitting TRBD2. Germline V gene data show CDR1 as MGHRA and CDR2 as YSYEKL. This CDR3 spans 15 amino acids. The V and J ends lost 0 bases and 11 bases, in that order; junction bases with no gene match: 7. In DNA, the CDR3 is TGCGCCAGCAGCCAAGATAGAATAGCGGGAGGAAAGCAGTTCTTC. Protein sequence: CASSQDRIAGGKQFF.

This clone showed up just a few times. The rearrangement joins TRBV4-3 to TRBJ2-1, with TRBD2 identical over 7 bases. The V and J ends lost 5 bases and 8 bases, in that order; junction bases with no gene match: 15. The CDR3 covers 16 residues. Germline V lookup: CDR1 LGHNA, CDR2 YSLEER. CDR3 region: CASSAQARTRSHEQFF. The CDR3 region has the DNA TGCGCCAGCAGCGCCCAAGCCCGGACTAGGTCGCATGAGCAGTTCTTC.

The chain uses TRBV7-3 and TRBJ2-1, with D maybe TRBD1 (5 bases). There are 12 residues in the CDR3. From germline, CDR1 is SGHTA and CDR2 FQGTGA. V lost 2 bases and J lost 9, with 8 bases in between. The CDR3: CASSLQGTEQFF. The CDR3 DNA is TGTGCCAGCAGCTTACAGGGTACTGAGCAGTTCTTC.

The chain links TRBV7-2 to TRBJ2-1; TRBD2 matches at 14 bases. Germline assignment: CDR1 SGHTA and CDR2 FQGNSA. This CDR3 comprises 14 residues. Trimming took 7 bases from V and 12 from J; bases not matched to a gene: 8. The CDR3: CASKGLAGVGGQFF. Here the CDR3 DNA reads TGTGCCAGCAAGGGACTAGCGGGAGTGGGGGGGCAGTTCTTC.

V usage is TRBV16 and J usage is TRBJ2-5, with 10 positions matching TRBD1. This CDR3 has 16 residues. V was pared by 0 bases and J by 2 bases, with 3 bases of the junction left unmatched. The germline CDR1 and CDR2 sequences are KGHSY and FQNENV. CDR3 region: CASSQSGQGGQETQYF. CDR3 coding DNA: TGTGCCAGCAGCCAATCCGGACAGGGGGGGCAAGAGACCCAGTACTTC.

By sample fraction, this clone is medium-sized. V usage is TRBV18 and J usage is TRBJ2-2; 8 bases align to TRBD1. After removal of 8 bases from V and 1 base from J, the junction contained 9 bases not matched to a gene. The CDR3 has 16 amino acids. Germline lookup yields CDR1 KGHSH and CDR2 LQKENI. CDR3 DNA: TGTGCCAGCCTACCCTCCGGGACAGGGAACACCGGGGAGCTGTTTTTT. Translated, it gives CASLPSGTGNTGELFF.

In this sample, this clone turned up once. The gene calls are TRBV24-1 and TRBJ2-5; possible D gene TRBD1, 6 bases. The CDR3 has 14 residues. Trimming removed 2 bases at V and 7 bases at J, with 13 bases between. Germline values: CDR1 KGHDR, CDR2 SFDVKD. The CDR3 nucleotides read TGTGCCACCAGTGATTCCGGGACAATAGGGACCCAGTACTTC. This encodes CATSDSGTIGTQYF.

The CDR3 loop reads CASTIVSHYGYTF. Written as DNA, the CDR3 is TGTGCCAGCACGATAGTCTCGCACTATGGCTACACCTTC. This chain uses TRBV6-6 with TRBJ1-2; D uncertain. V lost 7 bases to trimming and J lost 3 bases, with 12 bases between them. The germline CDR1 and CDR2 sequences are MNHNY and SVGAGI (reference sequence). This CDR3 contains 13 residues.

This chain uses TRBV4-1 with TRBJ2-1; TRBD1 aligns across 8 bases. The CDR3 is 12 residues long. J gave up 10 bases and V 5 bases, and 4 bases lay outside the gene matches. Germline-derived CDR1 and CDR2 are MGHRA and YSYEKL. CDR3 region: CASSVPGGEQFF. The CDR3 DNA reads as TGCGCCAGCAGCGTACCAGGGGGCGAGCAGTTCTTC.

The chain links TRBV6-1 to TRBJ2-2; TRBD2 is a possible D gene (7 bases). The CDR3 is 15 residues long. V shed 2 bases and J shed 3 bases, with 10 bases lying between them. Germline V gives CDR1 MNHNS, CDR2 SASEGT. CDR3 protein: CASSEQGRDTGELFF. CDR3 bases: TGTGCCAGCAGTGAACAGGGGAGGGACACCGGGGAGCTGTTTTTT.

The CDR3 DNA reads as TGTGCCAGCAGCTCGGGACAGGTTAATGAAAAACTGTTTTTT. Residues: CASSSGQVNEKLFF. This rearrangement joins TRBV11-3 to TRBJ1-4; 8 bases align to TRBD1. In germline, CDR1 is SGHNT, CDR2 YENEEA. V shed 4 bases and J 4 bases; nucleotides not matched to a gene: 2. This CDR3 is built from 14 residues. Full variable domain (missing parts from reference TRBV11-3 and TRBJ1-4): EAGVVQSPRYKIIEKKQPVAFWCNPISGHNTLYWYLQNLGQGPELLIRYENEEAVDDSQLPKDRFSAERLKGVDSTLKIQPAELGDSAVYLCASSSGQVNEKLFFGSGTQLSVL.

This chain uses TRBV28 with TRBJ1-2; no clear D gene. The CDR3 consists of 14 residues. V lost 6 bases, J lost 3 bases, and 14 bases lay in between. Germline-derived CDR1 and CDR2 are MDHEN and SYDVKM. In DNA form, the CDR3 reads TGTGCCAGCAGACGGGGTGCCTCTCACTATGGCTACACCTTC. It is translated as CASRRGASHYGYTF.

The chain combines TRBV28 with TRBJ2-5; TRBD2 might be the D (6 bases). The ends were cut back, 3 bases at V and 1 base at J, with 12 bases in the middle. CDR1 and CDR2 (germline): MDHEN, SYDVKM. The CDR3 sequence is 15 residues long. The CDR3 coding sequence is TGTGCCAGCAGTTTCCCCGGGGACTTCCAAGAGACCCAGTACTTC. Translation gives CASSFPGDFQETQYF.

V and J are TRBV3-1 (or the pseudogene TRBV3-2) and TRBJ1-2, with TRBD1 matching over 7 bases. Per the germline V gene, CDR1 is LGHDT and CDR2 is YNNKEL (reference sequence). V was pared by 4 bases and J by 4 bases, with 9 bases of the junction left unmatched. The CDR3 contains 15 residues. The DNA of the CDR3 is TGTGCCAGCAGCCCCCGACAGGGTCCCTTCTATGGCTACACCTTC. It encodes CASSPRQGPFYGYTF.

The chain couples TRBV19 to TRBJ1-6, with D unresolved. The CDR3 totals 13 residues. V was shortened by 4 bases and J by 5 bases, with 6 bases between the two germline ends. The germline CDR1 and CDR2 sequences are LNHDA and SQIVND (reference sequence). The CDR3 DNA is TGTGCCAGTAGTAAACAAAATAATTCACCCCTCCACTTT. It encodes CASSKQNNSPLHF.

V and J are TRBV11-2 and TRBJ1-1; 10 nucleotides match TRBD1. V gave up 4 bases and J gave up 4 bases; unmatched junction bases: 6. From germline, CDR1 is SGHAT and CDR2 FQNNGV. The CDR3 is made up of 15 amino acids. The CDR3 DNA follows: TGTGCCAGCAGCTCGGGACAGGGGAGGGCCACTGAAGCTTTCTTT. Its protein is CASSSGQGRATEAFF.

The chain is built from TRBV11-1 and TRBJ2-1; TRBD2 matches at 10 bases. The CDR3 extends over 14 amino acids. With 5 bases clipped from V and 5 bases from J, the junction kept 3 bases outside the gene matches. The germline gives CDR1 SGHAT, CDR2 FQDESV (reference sequence). CDR3 loop: CASSPGLAHNEQFF. The DNA for the CDR3 is TGTGCCAGCAGCCCGGGACTAGCGCACAATGAGCAGTTCTTC.

The J gene is TRBJ2-5, the V gene TRBV5-4; 9 bases line up with TRBD2. Germline V CDR1 and CDR2: SGHNT, YYREEE (reference sequence). This CDR3 comprises 15 residues. Unmatched junction bases numbered 7, after V lost 0 bases and J lost 7 bases. The CDR3: CASSLASGAQSTQYF. The CDR3 DNA follows: TGTGCCAGCAGCTTGGCTAGCGGGGCCCAGTCGACCCAGTACTTC.

This chain connects TRBV6-5 to TRBJ2-5; possibly TRBD1 for D (6 bases). This CDR3 region has 14 residues. Germline V gene lookup returns CDR1 MNHEY and CDR2 SVGAGI. V lost 6 bases and J 5 bases, leaving 16 bases between the germline ends. CDR3 nucleotides: TGTGCCAGCAGGATACAGGGATCCAGGGAGACCCAGTACTTC. Amino acid sequence: CASRIQGSRETQYF.

Only one count was recorded for this clone. This chain uses TRBV3-1 (or the pseudogene TRBV3-2) with TRBJ2-1; TRBD1 matches at 7 bases. Germline assignment: CDR1 LGHDT and CDR2 YNNKEL (reference sequence). The CDR3 spans 14 residues. V lost 5 bases to trimming and J lost 3 bases; unmatched junction nucleotides: 4. The CDR3 region has the DNA TGTGCCAGCAGCTTCCGGACAGGCTACAATGAGCAGTTCTTC. This sequence encodes CASSFRTGYNEQFF.